The 22 T cell receptor beta chains listed next were all sequenced from one sample in a study of kidney transplant recipient with SARS-CoV-2 infection. TCRdb re-derived calls from the reads in MiXCR, one entry per CDR3 protein. The sample contains roughly 250,000 distinct CDR3 sequences, around 26% of which appear only once. The source material was a blood sample, sampled at baseline and between days 110 and 120 from a kidney transplant recipient. Source of these receptors: a male patient aged 25 to 39 who had COVID-19 and was a kidney transplant recipient. Some T cells here may be from the graft donor.

CDR3 protein: CASSKSYNEQFF. The CDR3 nucleotides read TGTGCCAGCAGTAAATCCTACAATGAGCAGTTCTTC. The chain couples TRBV2 to TRBJ2-1; D gene ambiguous. There are 12 residues in the CDR3. The germline gives CDR1 SNHLY, CDR2 FYNNEI. Trimming cost V 5 bases and J 1 base, with 3 bases left between them.

This clonotype was detected many times. The V and J genes are TRBV28 and TRBJ1-5; D perhaps matches TRBD1 (6 bases). This CDR3 has 14 amino acids. Trimming took off 9 bases at V and 0 bases at J, with 12 bases between the two ends. Germline lookup yields CDR1 MDHEN and CDR2 SYDVKM. For the CDR3, the DNA is TGTGCCAGTGGGACATCATATAGCAATCAGCCCCAGCATTTT. This gives the protein CASGTSYSNQPQHF.

This clonotype was observed a handful of times. The genes are TRBV6-2 or TRBV6-3 and TRBJ1-2, with D possibly matching TRBD1 (6 bases). The germline V and J ends were trimmed by 11 bases and 5 bases, with 21 bases remaining between them. The germline CDR1 and CDR2 sequences are MNHEY and SVGEGT. CDR3 length equals 14 residues. The CDR3 DNA follows: TGTGCCGGCACCCCATGGACAGCGGAATATGGCTACACCTTC. Its translation is CAGTPWTAEYGYTF.

Of note for this clonotype: Likely a read error: the CDR3 ends without its conserved phenylalanine or tryptophan. The DNA is left out, because the CDR3 cannot be placed on it with certainty; the CDR3 is given as TCRdb lists it. This chain links TRBV10-3 with TRBJ2-3; TRBD2 is taken as the D call from the table, unchecked against the DNA. The CDR3 length equals 12 residues, ends included. Germline values: CDR1 ENHRY, CDR2 SYGVKD. The chain's CDR3 is CAISESGLTLAI.

Regarding this clonotype: Being one base from a much bigger clone, this may be a read error. This rearrangement joins TRBV16 to TRBJ1-2; D is ambiguous. The CDR3 totals 17 residues. V was trimmed by 5 bases and J by 4 bases, leaving 23 bases between them. Germline CDR1 KGHSY, CDR2 FQNENV. The chain's CDR3 is CASSGREVVRKTYGYTF. The DNA of the CDR3 is TGTGCCAGCAGCGGACGTGAGGTCGTTAGAAAGACCTATGGCTACACCTTC.

About this clonotype: With a much larger clone just one base away, this may be a read error. V and J are TRBV2 and TRBJ2-1; 10 bases align to TRBD2. The CDR3 totals 13 residues. Germline V CDR1 and CDR2: SNHLY, FYNNEI. The CDR3 coding sequence is TGTGCCAGCAGTGGGCTAGCGGGAGCCGAGCGGTACTTC. It encodes CASSGLAGAERYF.

J is TRBJ2-3 and V is TRBV5-1, with D possibly being TRBD2 (5 bases). The ends were cut back, 0 bases at V and 4 bases at J, with 12 bases in the middle. CDR1 and CDR2 from the germline V gene are SGHRS and YFSETQ. This CDR3 comprises 15 residues. The CDR3 nucleotides read TGCGCCAGCAGCTTGGGGACTGCTCCATCAGATACGCAGTATTTT. Translation gives CASSLGTAPSDTQYF.

This clonotype has ten or more counts. The chain links TRBV9 to TRBJ1-4; D is uncertain. In germline, CDR1 is SGDLS, CDR2 YYNGEE. This CDR3 contains 15 residues. Trimming stripped 3 bases from V and 3 bases from J, with 12 bases between. CDR3 in DNA: TGTGCCAGCAGCGCGAGTGGGATTGCTAATGAAAAACTGTTTTTT. Protein sequence: CASSASGIANEKLFF.

A word on this clonotype: This may come from a read error, since a much larger clone is one base off. J is TRBJ2-1 and V is TRBV24-1; either TRBD1 or TRBD2 may fit D (5 bases each). This CDR3 is 13 amino acids long. CDR1 and CDR2 from the germline V gene are KGHDR and SFDVKD. Trimming cost V 4 bases and J 12 bases, with 15 bases left between them. The DNA for the CDR3 is TGTGCCACCAGTGACGGGGACGGGGCTGGGCAGTTCTTC. Amino acids: CATSDGDGAGQFF.

This clonotype was counted many times. This chain uses TRBV3-1 with TRBJ2-5; the D is unclear. In germline, CDR1 is LGHDT, CDR2 YNNKEL (reference sequence). V lost 5 bases to trimming and J lost 5 bases, with 24 bases between them. The CDR3 has 17 residues. The CDR3 region is CASSATTPISFSETQYF. CDR3 nucleotide sequence: TGTGCCAGCAGCGCCACAACTCCCATTTCTTTCTCTGAGACCCAGTACTTC.

This clonotype was recorded at least ten times. This rearrangement joins TRBV6-1 to TRBJ2-7, with D maybe TRBD1 (6 bases). Germline-derived CDR1 and CDR2 are MNHNS and SASEGT. V dropped 0 bases and J dropped 3 bases, with 24 bases sitting between them. The CDR3 is 19 residues long. The CDR3 region has the DNA TGTGCCAGCAGTGAAGCAAGGGCAGGGGAAACCCTAGATGGCTACGAGCAGTACTTC. It translates to CASSEARAGETLDGYEQYF.

The genes are TRBV14 and TRBJ2-2, with 9 bases identical to TRBD2. This CDR3 contains 17 residues. Losses at the gene ends were 4 bases for V and 0 bases for J; bases not matched to a gene: 6. Germline V CDR1 and CDR2: SGHDN, FVKESK. CDR3 in amino acids: CASSRSSGEANTGELFF. The CDR3 DNA reads TGTGCCAGCAGCCGGTCTAGCGGGGAAGCGAACACCGGGGAGCTGTTTTTT. Full variable domain (remainder filled in from reference TRBV14 and TRBJ2-2): EAGVTQFPSHSVIEKGQTVTLRCDPISGHDNLYWYRRVMGKEIKFLLHFVKESKQDESGMPNNRFLAERTGGTYSTLKVQPAELEDSGVYFCASSRSSGEANTGELFFGEGSRLTVL.

The chain joins TRBV5-8 to TRBJ1-2, with no clear D. Germline-derived CDR1 and CDR2 are SGHTS and YDEGEE. The CDR3 is 16 residues long. V lost 10 bases and J lost 4, with 26 bases in between. In nucleotides, the CDR3 is TGTGCCGGCCCGCCTTATCATCCACGAAAGACCTATGGCTACACCTTC. Its protein is CAGPPYHPRKTYGYTF.

Points on this clonotype: Given a much more abundant clone one base away, this may be a read error. This sequence joins TRBV6-5 and TRBJ1-5; D unclear. Trimming stripped 6 bases from V and 3 bases from J, with 12 bases between. Germline CDR1 MNHEY, CDR2 SVGAGI. The CDR3 is 14 amino acids. CDR3 region: CASSPGPLNQPQHF. In DNA form, the CDR3 reads TGTGCCAGCAGCCCTGGACCGCTCAATCAGCCCCAGCATTTT.

The J gene is TRBJ1-1, the V gene TRBV28, with TRBD1 identical over 11 bases. The length of the CDR3 is 14 residues. CDR1 MDHEN and CDR2 SYDVKM come from the germline V gene. V lost 4 bases to trimming and J lost 11 bases; unmatched junction nucleotides: 9. The CDR3 nucleotides are TGTGCCAGCAGTTCACCGGGACAGGGGGTTTGGGCTTTCTTT. This encodes CASSSPGQGVWAFF.

About this clonotype itself: A much larger clone differs from this one at a single base, so this may be a read error. The chain joins TRBV27 to TRBJ1-2; 10 nucleotides line up with TRBD1. The CDR3 covers 14 residues. Germline-derived CDR1 and CDR2 are MNHEY and SMNVEV (reference sequence). The CDR3 nucleotides are TGTGCCAGCAGTTTACGGGACAGGGGATCTGGCTACGCCTTC. As protein: CASSLRDRGSGYAF.

This clonotype was observed at least ten times. This chain connects TRBV12-3 or TRBV12-4 to TRBJ1-2; 7 nucleotides agree with TRBD1. The CDR3 has 15 residues. The V segment lost 8 bases and the J segment 8 bases; nucleotides outside the gene matches: 17. The chain's CDR3 is CASAYGEGAQGGYTF. The CDR3 nucleotides are TGTGCCAGCGCTTACGGCGAGGGGGCGCAAGGGGGCTACACCTTC.

This clonotype has only one observation. At one boundary the junction diverges from the germline segment, which might be a read error. CDR3 region: CSARLDREYGTEYF. The DNA of the CDR3 is TGCAGTGCTAGACTAGACAGGGAGTACGGCACGGAATATTTC. The chain recombines TRBV20-1 with TRBJ1-2; TRBD1 matches at 7 bases. This CDR3 contains 14 residues. The germline CDR1 and CDR2 sequences are DFQATT and SNEGSKA (reference sequence).

For this clonotype: A much larger clone is a single base away; this may be a read error. The rearrangement joins TRBV11-2 to TRBJ2-1; D is undetermined. CDR1 is SGHAT, CDR2 FQNNGV, per germline. The CDR3 has 15 amino acids. CDR3 bases: TGTGCCAGCAGATTTTATGGCAAGTCCTACAGTGAGCAGTTCTTC. Its translation: CASRFYGKSYSEQFF.

This clonotype appeared many times. This chain uses TRBV28 with TRBJ1-6; 7 nucleotides agree with TRBD1. V trimming: 7 bases; J trimming: 8 bases; junction bases outside the gene matches: 5. The CDR3 is 13 amino acids. CDR1 and CDR2 from the germline V gene are MDHEN and SYDVKM. The DNA for the CDR3 is TGTGCCAGCAAGGGGGACAGACATTCACCCCTCCACTTT. Its translation is CASKGDRHSPLHF.

The sample holds many counts of this clonotype. The gene calls are TRBV5-8 and TRBJ1-2; D gene unclear. Germline V gene data show CDR1 as SGHTS and CDR2 as YDEGEE. CDR3 length: 16 residues. V lost 7 bases and J lost 4, with 23 bases in between. The DNA for the CDR3 is TGTGCCAGCGTTTTATCTCATCCACGAAAGACCTATGGCTACACCTTC. This sequence encodes CASVLSHPRKTYGYTF.

Ten or more counts support this clonotype. This chain connects TRBV2 to TRBJ1-2, with D unresolved. CDR1 is SNHLY and CDR2 is FYNNEI in the germline V gene. This CDR3 is built from 13 residues. V lost 6 bases and J 5 bases, leaving 13 bases between the germline ends. The CDR3 here is CASRERNHYGYTF. As DNA, the CDR3 is TGTGCCAGCAGGGAGAGAAATCATTATGGCTACACCTTC. The full variable domain, completed using reference TRBV2 and TRBJ1-2, is EPEVTQTPSHQVTQMGQEVILRCVPISNHLYFYWYRQILGQKVEFLVSFYNNEISEKSEIFDDQFSVERPDGSNFTLKIRSTKLEDSAMYFCASRERNHYGYTFGSGTRLTVV.